This TCR beta chain was obtained from a study of control samples from healthy donors and cancer patients. Germline V CDR1 and CDR2: PRHDT, FYEKMQ (reference sequence). V dropped 8 bases and J dropped 1 base, with 2 bases sitting between them. The CDR3 extends over 11 amino acids. TCRdb's table, derived via immunoSEQ multiplex PCR, lists solely in-frame clones and lacks some. The table records approximately 100,000 clones, about 89% of them present only once. Material: blood. The V and J genes are TRBV13 and TRBJ2-2; the D is unclear. The clonotype comes from a woman aged 45 to 65 in good health. CDR3 amino acids: CASENTGELFF. CDR3 coding DNA: TGTGCCAGCGAGAACACCGGGGAGCTGTTTTTT.